A selection of T cell receptor beta chains follows, all from one sample in a study of long-term antiretroviral therapy in people with HIV. This table comes from immunoSEQ multiplex PCR, and its TCRdb copy is limited to in-frame clones, with some not included. The table shows more than 25,000 clones, with approximately 81% occurring only once. The sample here was unsorted PBMCs, taken 3 years after starting antiretroviral therapy. The receptors were sampled from a man in his forties with HIV. The CDR3 runs from the conserved cysteine through the conserved F or W. The D gene is left open where the match is weak. A clone size is listed for some rows: how often the clone was seen (once, few, many), or a class if it is expanded.

cdr3_aa cdr3_nt clone_size j_call d_call v_call
CASSQPGLAGGDTQYF TGTGCCAGCAGCCAACCGGGACTAGCGGGGGGAGATACGCAGTATTTT NA TRBJ2-3 TRBD2 TRBV4-2
CASSLAGQGTYGYTF TGTGCCAGCAGCTTAGCGGGTCAGGGGACGTATGGCTACACCTTC NA TRBJ1-2 NA TRBV11-2
CASSVGWEGTLNNEQFF TGTGCCAGCAGCGTAGGATGGGAGGGGACACTTAACAATGAGCAGTTCTTC NA TRBJ2-1 NA TRBV9
CRKDNEQFF TGCAGGAAGGACAATGAGCAGTTCTTC NA TRBJ2-1 NA TRBV29-1
CASSSGQGLYWTQFF TGTGCCAGCAGCAGCGGACAGGGCCTGTATTGGACGCAGTTCTTC NA TRBJ2-1 TRBD1 TRBV4-2
CASSPPASGNNEQFF TGTGCCAGCTCACCACCGGCTAGCGGCAACAATGAGCAGTTCTTC NA TRBJ2-1 TRBD2 TRBV18
CASSQGLAGSYEQYF TGCGCCAGCAGCCAAGGTCTAGCGGGTTCCTACGAGCAGTACTTC once TRBJ2-7 TRBD2 TRBV4-1
CASSLSRAYNQPQHF TGTGCCAGCAGCTTATCCAGGGCGTACAATCAGCCCCAGCATTTT few TRBJ1-5 NA TRBV7-8
CASSIQQFNEQFF TGTGCCAGCAGTATCCAACAGTTCAATGAGCAGTTCTTC few TRBJ2-1 NA TRBV27
CASSEASQQSLSNF TGTGCCAGCAGTGAAGCTTCCCAACAGTCTCTAAGTAATTTT NA TRBJ1-5 NA TRBV6-1
CASSLEHGLAFTEAFF TGTGCCAGCAGTTTAGAACACGGCCTTGCGTTCACTGAAGCTTTCTTT NA TRBJ1-1 NA TRBV28
CSVEARPGASNNEQFF TGCAGCGTTGAAGCAAGGCCAGGGGCCTCTAACAATGAGCAGTTCTTC NA TRBJ2-1 NA TRBV29-1
CASLRDPNQPQHF TGTGCCAGCCTCCGGGACCCTAATCAGCCCCAGCATTTT NA TRBJ1-5 NA TRBV6-6
CASSYSWGGTAEAFF TGTGCCAGCAGTTACTCGTGGGGGGGAACGGCTGAAGCTTTCTTT NA TRBJ1-1 NA TRBV6-6
CASSFGTYEQYF TGTGCCAGCAGTTTCGGGACCTACGAGCAGTACTTC NA TRBJ2-7 NA TRBV13
CASSTGLGDTEAFF TGCGCCAGCAGCACGGGCCTTGGGGACACTGAAGCTTTCTTT NA TRBJ1-1 NA TRBV4-3
CASRIPTGTSIQTQYF TGTGCCAGCAGGATACCAACCGGGACTAGCATCCAGACCCAGTACTTC NA TRBJ2-5 TRBD2 TRBV2
CASTSEGTTHYEQYF TGTGCCAGCACCTCCGAAGGGACTACCCACTACGAGCAGTACTTC once TRBJ2-7 TRBD2 TRBV6-5
CASSPVGDETQYF TGTGCCAGCAGCCCCGTAGGGGACGAGACCCAGTACTTC NA TRBJ2-5 NA TRBV5-4
CAWGAGGSNQPQHF TGTGCCTGGGGAGCGGGGGGCAGCAATCAGCCCCAGCATTTT NA TRBJ1-5 NA TRBV30
CASSLGDRNTEAFF TGTGCCAGCAGCTTAGGAGACAGGAACACTGAAGCTTTCTTT NA TRBJ1-1 NA TRBV11-2
CASSPGLAGVNEQYF TGTGCCAGCAGCCCCGGACTAGCGGGAGTGAACGAGCAGTACTTC NA TRBJ2-7 TRBD2 TRBV5-4
CASSPPDRGGNEQFF TGTGCCAGCTCACCACCAGACAGGGGTGGAAATGAGCAGTTCTTC NA TRBJ2-1 TRBD1 TRBV18
CASSTQGNTEAFF TGTGCCAGCAGTACCCAGGGGAACACTGAAGCTTTCTTT NA TRBJ1-1 NA TRBV14
CASRHTTGGGFLHEQYF TGTGCCAGCAGACATACCACGGGAGGGGGGTTTCTGCACGAGCAGTACTTC NA TRBJ2-7 TRBD2 TRBV9
CASSSTNQPQHF TGTGCCAGCAGCTCAACCAATCAGCCCCAGCATTTT NA TRBJ1-5 NA TRBV28
CASSLTGTGVQETQYF TGTGCCAGCAGTTTAACCGGGACAGGGGTACAAGAGACCCAGTACTTC NA TRBJ2-5 TRBD1 TRBV27
CASSQGITGTASEQYF TGTGCCAGCAGCCAAGGAATCACCGGGACAGCTAGCGAGCAGTACTTC NA TRBJ2-7 TRBD1 TRBV4-2
CASRIHRGAVSYNEQFF TGTGCCAGCCGTATCCACAGGGGGGCCGTCTCCTACAATGAGCAGTTCTTC NA TRBJ2-1 TRBD1 TRBV18
CASSLLQLRGQPQHF TGTGCCAGTAGTCTCCTTCAACTTCGGGGTCAGCCCCAGCATTTT few TRBJ1-5 NA TRBV19
CASLPSGFGITEAFF TGTGCCAGCCTCCCTTCCGGTTTCGGGATCACTGAAGCTTTCTTT NA TRBJ1-1 NA TRBV27
CASSLDRVGEQYF TGCGCCAGCAGCTTGGACAGGGTCGGCGAGCAGTACTTC NA TRBJ2-7 NA TRBV5-1
CATSAENTQYF TGTGCCACCAGCGCCGAAAATACGCAGTATTTT NA TRBJ2-3 NA TRBV15
CASSSLAGANTGELFF TGTGCCAGCAGCTCGTTAGCGGGAGCGAACACCGGGGAGCTGTTTTTT NA TRBJ2-2 TRBD2 TRBV5-4
CASSQDWTGKGETEAFF TGCGCCAGCAGCCAAGACTGGACAGGGAAGGGGGAAACTGAAGCTTTCTTT NA TRBJ1-1 TRBD1 TRBV4-3